This section outlines one T cell receptor beta chain sequence together with its context. Antigen: not known. The junction does not match germline at one end; this may be a read error. The data derive from a study of OX40 agonist ivuxolimab in advanced cancers. Study-level information: People in dose escalation had one of these cancers: hepatocellular carcinoma, melanoma, renal cell or head and neck cancer. Study findings and constraints: Expanded clones tended on average to be more numerous among CD8+ T cells than CD4+. Blood T cells, both CD4+ and CD8+, expanded clonally by week 6 at 0.1 to 3.0 mg/kg.

Sequencing was performed with immunoSEQ multiplex PCR; in TCRdb, only in-frame clones are kept and a portion is missing. The sample holds some 74,000 clones, more than 75% seen once. CDR3 length: 13 amino acids. The germline V gene encodes CDR1 MDHEN and CDR2 SYDVKM. The chain is built from TRBV28 and TRBJ2-7; a possible D gene is TRBD1 (6 bases). The sequence derives from an adult with an advanced solid tumor such as melanoma, head and neck, liver or kidney cancer. The sequencing here drew on CD4+ or CD8+ T cells sorted from blood, taken in a trial of the OX40 agonist ivuxolimab. The CDR3 reads CASSFNQGRGETF. The CDR3 region has the DNA TGTGCCAGCAGTTTCAATCAGGGGAGAGGGGAGACCTTC. The full variable domain, rest sourced from reference TRBV28 and TRBJ2-7, is DVKVTQSSRYLVKRTGEKVFLECVQDMDHENMFWYRQDPGLGLRLIYFSYDVKMKEKGDIPEGYSVSREKKERFSLILESASTNQTSMYLCASSFNQGRGETFGPGTRLTVT.